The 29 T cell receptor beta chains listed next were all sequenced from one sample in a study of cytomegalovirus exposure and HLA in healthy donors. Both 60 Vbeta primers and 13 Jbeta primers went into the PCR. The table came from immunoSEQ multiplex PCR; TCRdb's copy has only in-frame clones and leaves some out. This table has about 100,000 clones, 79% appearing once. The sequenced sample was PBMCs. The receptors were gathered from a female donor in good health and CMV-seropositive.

CDR3 region: CASQQATEETQYF. The CDR3 nucleotides read TGTGCCAGCCAACAGGCGACCGAGGAGACCCAGTACTTC. This sequence joins TRBV6-1 and TRBJ2-5; TRBD1 is a possible D gene (5 bases). The V gene lost 8 bases and the J gene lost 5 bases, with 15 bases spanning the gap. Per the germline V gene, CDR1 is MNHNS and CDR2 is SASEGT. CDR3 length: 13 amino acids.

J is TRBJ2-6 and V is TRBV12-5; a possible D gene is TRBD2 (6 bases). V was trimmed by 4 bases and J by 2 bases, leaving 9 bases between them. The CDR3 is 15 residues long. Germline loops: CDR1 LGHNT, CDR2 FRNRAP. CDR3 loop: CASGWGVAGANVLTF. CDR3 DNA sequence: TGTGCTAGTGGTTGGGGGGTAGCTGGGGCCAACGTCCTGACTTTC.

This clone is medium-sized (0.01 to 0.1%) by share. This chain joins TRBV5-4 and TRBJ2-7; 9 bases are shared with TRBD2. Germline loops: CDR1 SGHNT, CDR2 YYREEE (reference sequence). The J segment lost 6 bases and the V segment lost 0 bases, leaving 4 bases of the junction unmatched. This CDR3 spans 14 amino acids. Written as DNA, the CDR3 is TGTGCCAGCAGCTTGGGAAGCGGGGGGTCCGAGCAGTACTTC. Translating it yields CASSLGSGGSEQYF.

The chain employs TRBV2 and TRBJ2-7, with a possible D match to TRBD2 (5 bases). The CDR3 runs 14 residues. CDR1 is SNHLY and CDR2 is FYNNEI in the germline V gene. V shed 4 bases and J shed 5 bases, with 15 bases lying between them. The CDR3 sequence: CASSVLPGIDEQYF. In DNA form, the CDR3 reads TGTGCCAGCAGTGTCCTCCCCGGGATCGACGAGCAGTACTTC.

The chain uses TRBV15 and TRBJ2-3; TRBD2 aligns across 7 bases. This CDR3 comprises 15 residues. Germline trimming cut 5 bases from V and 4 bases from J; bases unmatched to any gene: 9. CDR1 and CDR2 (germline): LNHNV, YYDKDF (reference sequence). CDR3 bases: TGTGCCACCAGCCACGGACTAGGCGGGGCAGATACGCAGTATTTT. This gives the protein CATSHGLGGADTQYF.

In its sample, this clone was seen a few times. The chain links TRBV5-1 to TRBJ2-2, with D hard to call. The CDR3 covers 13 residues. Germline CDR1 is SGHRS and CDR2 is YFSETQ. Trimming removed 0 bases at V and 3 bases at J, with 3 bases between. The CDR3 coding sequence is TGCGCCAGCAGCTTGGCCGACACCGGGGAGCTGTTTTTT. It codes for CASSLADTGELFF.

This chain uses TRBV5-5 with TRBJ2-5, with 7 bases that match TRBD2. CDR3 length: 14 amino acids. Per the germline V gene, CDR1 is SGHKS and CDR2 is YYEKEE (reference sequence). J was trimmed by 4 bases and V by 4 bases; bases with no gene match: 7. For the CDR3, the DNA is TGTGCCAGCAGCGGCGGACTAGTCCCAGAGACCCAGTACTTC. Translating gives CASSGGLVPETQYF.

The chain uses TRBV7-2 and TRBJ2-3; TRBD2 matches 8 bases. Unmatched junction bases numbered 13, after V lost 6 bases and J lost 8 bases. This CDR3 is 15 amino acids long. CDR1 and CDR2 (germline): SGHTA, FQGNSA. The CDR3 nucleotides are TGTGCCAGCAGTAAAGCGGGGGAATCAAGAGTTACGCAGTATTTT. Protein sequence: CASSKAGESRVTQYF. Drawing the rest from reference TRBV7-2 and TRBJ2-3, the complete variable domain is GAGVSQSPSNKVTEKGKDVELRCDPISGHTALYWYRQSLGQGLEFLIYFQGNSAPDKSGLPSDRFSAERTGGSVSTLTIQRTQQEDSAVYLCASSKAGESRVTQYFGPGTRLTVL.

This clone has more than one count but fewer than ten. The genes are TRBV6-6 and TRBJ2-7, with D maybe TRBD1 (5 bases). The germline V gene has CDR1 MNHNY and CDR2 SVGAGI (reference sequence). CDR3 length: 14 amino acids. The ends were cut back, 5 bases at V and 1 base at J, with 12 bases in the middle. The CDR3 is CASSTQVPSYEQYF. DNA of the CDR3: TGTGCCAGCAGTACACAGGTCCCGTCCTACGAGCAGTACTTC.

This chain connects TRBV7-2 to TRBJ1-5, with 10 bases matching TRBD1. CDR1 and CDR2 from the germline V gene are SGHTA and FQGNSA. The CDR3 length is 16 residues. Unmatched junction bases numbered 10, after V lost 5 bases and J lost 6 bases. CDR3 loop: CASSPPGTGVGQPQHF. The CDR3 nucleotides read TGTGCCAGCAGCCCCCCCGGGACAGGGGTTGGTCAGCCCCAGCATTTT.

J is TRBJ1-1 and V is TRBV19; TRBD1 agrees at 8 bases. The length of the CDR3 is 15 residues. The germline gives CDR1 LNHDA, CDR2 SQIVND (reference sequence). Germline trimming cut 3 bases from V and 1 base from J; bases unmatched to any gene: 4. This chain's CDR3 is CASSIGQGWNTEAFF. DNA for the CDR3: TGTGCCAGTAGTATTGGACAGGGATGGAACACTGAAGCTTTCTTT.

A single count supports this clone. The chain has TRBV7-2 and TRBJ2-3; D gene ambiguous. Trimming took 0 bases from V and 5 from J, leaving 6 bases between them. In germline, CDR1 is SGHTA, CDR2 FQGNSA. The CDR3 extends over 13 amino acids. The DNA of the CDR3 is TGTGCCAGCAGCTTAGCCTGGAGAGATACGCAGTATTTT. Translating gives CASSLAWRDTQYF.

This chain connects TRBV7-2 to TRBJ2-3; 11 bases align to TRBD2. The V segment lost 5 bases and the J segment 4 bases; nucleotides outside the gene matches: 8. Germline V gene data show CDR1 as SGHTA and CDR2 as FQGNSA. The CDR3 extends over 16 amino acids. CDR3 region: CASSPRLAGRADTQYF. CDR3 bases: TGTGCCAGCAGCCCCCGACTAGCGGGGAGGGCAGATACGCAGTATTTT.

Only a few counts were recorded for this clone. CDR3 sequence reads: CASSERGGMNTEAFF. The CDR3 region has the DNA TGTGCCAGCAGTGAGAGGGGGGGGATGAACACTGAAGCTTTCTTT. The chain combines TRBV6-1 with TRBJ1-1, with a possible D match to TRBD1 (6 bases). The CDR3 is 15 amino acids. CDR1 and CDR2 from the germline V gene are MNHNS and SASEGT. Trimming left V 3 bases short and J 0 bases short, with 11 bases between.

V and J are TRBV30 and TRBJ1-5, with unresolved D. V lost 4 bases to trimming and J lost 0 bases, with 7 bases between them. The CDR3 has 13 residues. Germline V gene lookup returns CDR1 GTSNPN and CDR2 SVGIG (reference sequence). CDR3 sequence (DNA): TGTGCCTGGACAGGTAATAGCAATCAGCCCCAGCATTTT. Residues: CAWTGNSNQPQHF. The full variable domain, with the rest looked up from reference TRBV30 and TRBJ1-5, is SQTIHQWPATLVQPVGSPLSLECTVEGTSNPNLYWYRQAAGRGLQLLFYSVGIGQISSEVPQNLSASRPQDRQFILSSKKLLLSDSGFYLCAWTGNSNQPQHFGDGTRLSIL.

The CDR3 loop is CASSLTSGRGPPFYGYTF. CDR3 sequence (DNA): TGTGCCAGCAGTTTAACCTCCGGCAGGGGGCCCCCTTTCTATGGCTACACCTTC. The J gene is TRBJ1-2, the V gene TRBV27; TRBD1 agrees at 8 bases. The CDR3 covers 18 residues. The V gene end was trimmed by 2 bases and the J gene end by 4 bases; junction bases not matched to a gene: 15. Germline V lookup: CDR1 MNHEY, CDR2 SMNVEV (reference sequence).

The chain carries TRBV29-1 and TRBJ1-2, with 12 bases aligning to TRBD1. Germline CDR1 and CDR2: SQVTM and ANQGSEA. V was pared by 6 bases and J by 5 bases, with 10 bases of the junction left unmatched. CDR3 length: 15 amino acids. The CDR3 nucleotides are TGCAGCGTAGAAAAGGGGACAGGGGGCGGGTATGGCTACACCTTC. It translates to CSVEKGTGGGYGYTF.

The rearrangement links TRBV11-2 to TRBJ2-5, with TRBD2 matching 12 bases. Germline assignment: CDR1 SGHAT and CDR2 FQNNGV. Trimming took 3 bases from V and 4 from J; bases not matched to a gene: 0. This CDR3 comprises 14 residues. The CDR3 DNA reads TGTGCCAGCAGCTTGACTAGCGGGGGAGAGACCCAGTACTTC. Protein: CASSLTSGGETQYF.

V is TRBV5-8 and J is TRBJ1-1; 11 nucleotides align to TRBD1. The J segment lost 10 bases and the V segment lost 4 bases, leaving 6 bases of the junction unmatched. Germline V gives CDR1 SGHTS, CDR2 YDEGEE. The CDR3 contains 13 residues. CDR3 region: CASSQDRGLRAFF. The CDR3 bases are TGTGCCAGCAGCCAGGACAGGGGGCTAAGAGCTTTCTTT.

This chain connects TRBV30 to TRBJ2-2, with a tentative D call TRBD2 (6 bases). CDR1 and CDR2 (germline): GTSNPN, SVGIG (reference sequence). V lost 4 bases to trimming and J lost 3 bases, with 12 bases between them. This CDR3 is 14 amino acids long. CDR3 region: CAWNAGSDTGELFF. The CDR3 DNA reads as TGTGCCTGGAATGCGGGGTCGGACACCGGGGAGCTGTTTTTT. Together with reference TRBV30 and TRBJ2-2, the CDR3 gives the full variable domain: SQTIHQWPATLVQPVGSPLSLECTVEGTSNPNLYWYRQAAGRGLQLLFYSVGIGQISSEVPQNLSASRPQDRQFILSSKKLLLSDSGFYLCAWNAGSDTGELFFGEGSRLTVL.

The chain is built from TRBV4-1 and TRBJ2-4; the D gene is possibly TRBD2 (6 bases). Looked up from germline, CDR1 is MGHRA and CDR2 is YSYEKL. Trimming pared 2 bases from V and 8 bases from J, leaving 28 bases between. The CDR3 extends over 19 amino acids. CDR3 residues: CASSQTVMGLRDSRDIQYF. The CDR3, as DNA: TGCGCCAGCAGCCAAACGGTCATGGGACTCAGGGACTCCAGGGACATTCAGTACTTC.

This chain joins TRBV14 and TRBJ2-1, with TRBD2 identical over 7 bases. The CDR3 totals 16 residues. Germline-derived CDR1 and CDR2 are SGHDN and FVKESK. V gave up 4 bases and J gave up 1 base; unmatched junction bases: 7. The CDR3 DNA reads TGTGCCAGCAGCCCCCTGGGAGGGAAATCCTACAATGAGCAGTTCTTC. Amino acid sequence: CASSPLGGKSYNEQFF.

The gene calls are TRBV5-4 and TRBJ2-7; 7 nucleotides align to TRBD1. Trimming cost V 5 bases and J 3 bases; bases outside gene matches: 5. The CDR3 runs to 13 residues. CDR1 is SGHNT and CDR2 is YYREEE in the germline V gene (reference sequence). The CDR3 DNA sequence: TGTGCCAGCAGTGTAGGGGGCAGCTACGAGCAGTACTTC. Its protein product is CASSVGGSYEQYF.

The DNA of the CDR3 is TGTGCCAGCAGCTTAGACGTTAGCTCCAATGAGCAGTTCTTC. Translation: CASSLDVSSNEQFF. V usage is TRBV7-2 and J usage is TRBJ2-1; D ambiguous. CDR1 is SGHTA, CDR2 FQGNSA, per germline. CDR3 length: 14 residues. Deletions cut 1 base from V and 6 bases from J, with 10 bases between. Together with reference TRBV7-2 and TRBJ2-1, the CDR3 gives the full variable domain: GAGVSQSPSNKVTEKGKDVELRCDPISGHTALYWYRQSLGQGLEFLIYFQGNSAPDKSGLPSDRFSAERTGGSVSTLTIQRTQQEDSAVYLCASSLDVSSNEQFFGPGTRLTVL.

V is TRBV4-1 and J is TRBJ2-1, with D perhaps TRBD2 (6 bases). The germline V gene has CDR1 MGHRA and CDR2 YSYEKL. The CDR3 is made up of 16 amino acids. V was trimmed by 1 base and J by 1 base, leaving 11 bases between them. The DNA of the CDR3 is TGCGCCAGCAGCCAAGGTCGGGAGTTTTCCTACAATGAGCAGTTCTTC. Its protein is CASSQGREFSYNEQFF.

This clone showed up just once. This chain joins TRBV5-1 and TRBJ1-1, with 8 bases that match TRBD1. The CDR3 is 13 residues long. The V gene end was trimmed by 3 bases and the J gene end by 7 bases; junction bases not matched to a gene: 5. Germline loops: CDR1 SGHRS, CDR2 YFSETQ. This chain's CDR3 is CASSSGTGNEAFF. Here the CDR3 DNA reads TGCGCCAGCAGCTCCGGGACAGGCAATGAAGCTTTCTTT.

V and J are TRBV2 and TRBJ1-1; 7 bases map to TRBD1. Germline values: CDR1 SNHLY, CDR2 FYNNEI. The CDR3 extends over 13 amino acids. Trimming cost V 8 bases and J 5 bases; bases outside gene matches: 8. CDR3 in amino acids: CASLQGPWTEAFF. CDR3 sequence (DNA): TGTGCCAGCTTACAGGGGCCGTGGACTGAAGCTTTCTTT.

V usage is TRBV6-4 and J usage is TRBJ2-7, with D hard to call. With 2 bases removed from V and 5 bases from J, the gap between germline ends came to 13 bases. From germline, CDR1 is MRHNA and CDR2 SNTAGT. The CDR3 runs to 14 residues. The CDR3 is CASSDRPGSDEQYF. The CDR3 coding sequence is TGTGCCAGCAGTGACCGTCCAGGTTCGGACGAGCAGTACTTC.

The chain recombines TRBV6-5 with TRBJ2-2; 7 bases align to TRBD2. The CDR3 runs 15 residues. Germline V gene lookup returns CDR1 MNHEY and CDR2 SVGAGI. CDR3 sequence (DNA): TGTGCAGCAACCCCAGGGCTAGCGGTAACCGGGGAGCTGTTTTTT. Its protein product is CAATPGLAVTGELFF.